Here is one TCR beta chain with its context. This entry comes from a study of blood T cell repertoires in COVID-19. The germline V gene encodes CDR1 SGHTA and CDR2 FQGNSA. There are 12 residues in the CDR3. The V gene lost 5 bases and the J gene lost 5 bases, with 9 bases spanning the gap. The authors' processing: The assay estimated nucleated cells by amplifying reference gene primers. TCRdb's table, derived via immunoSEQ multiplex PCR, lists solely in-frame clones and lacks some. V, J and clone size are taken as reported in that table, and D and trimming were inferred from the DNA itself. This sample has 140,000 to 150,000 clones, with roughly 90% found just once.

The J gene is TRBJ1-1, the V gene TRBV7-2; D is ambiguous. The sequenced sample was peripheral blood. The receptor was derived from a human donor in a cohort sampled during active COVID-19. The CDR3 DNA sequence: TGTGCCAGCAGCAGCAGGCGAACTGAAGCTTTCTTT. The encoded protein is CASSSRRTEAFF. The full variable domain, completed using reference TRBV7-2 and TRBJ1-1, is GAGVSQSPSNKVTEKGKDVELRCDPISGHTALYWYRQSLGQGLEFLIYFQGNSAPDKSGLPSDRFSAERTGGSVSTLTIQRTQQEDSAVYLCASSSRRTEAFFGQGTRLTVV.